This T cell receptor beta chain was sequenced in a study of blood T cell repertoires in COVID-19. Study-level background: COVID-19 samples from acute and convalescent phases originated in the United States, Italy and Spain. The cDNA or gDNA used as material had been derived from T cells, B-cell-depleted T cells, or PBMCs.

Authors' analysis steps: From reference gene primer amplification, estimates of nucleated cell counts were derived. Profiling relied on immunoSEQ multiplex PCR, and the TCRdb table lists in-frame clones only, not all of them. D and trimming were read from the DNA, whereas the V and J calls and clone size are those reported in that table. Here the sample spans some 150,000 clones, 81% being singletons. Looked up from germline, CDR1 is ENHRY and CDR2 is SYGVKD. This CDR3 has 14 residues. The trim removed 10 bases at V and 7 bases at J, leaving 11 bases unmatched. The receptor comes from a woman in her sixties with active or convalescent COVID-19. V gene TRBV10-3 combines with J gene TRBJ2-3; 10 nucleotides align to TRBD2. The sequenced sample consisted of peripheral blood. CDR3 in amino acids: CATRTSGFSHTQYF. The CDR3 DNA reads TGTGCCACGAGGACTAGCGGTTTCTCGCATACGCAGTATTTT.